This T cell receptor beta chain came from a study of T cell responses to AZD1222 COVID-19 vaccine. Findings and limits, study-wide: Vaccine-associated CD4 TCRs ranged over spike, dominating at 160-218 and 743-854. It was only a handful of AZD1222 recipients who were seropositive at baseline.

Data came from immunoSEQ multiplex PCR; TCRdb stores just in-frame clones and leaves some out. This sample yields some 120,000 clones, of which about nine tenths are seen a single time; around 20% belongs to the top ten. The germline V and J ends were trimmed by 4 bases and 8 bases, with 18 bases remaining between them. Germline V gene sequence: CDR1 SGDLS, CDR2 YYNGEE. This CDR3 has 15 residues. Turning to this clone: What it recognizes is unknown.

The clonotype originates from an adult in good health. The sample consisted of peripheral blood, taken on day 0 of MenACWY control vaccination. This chain uses TRBV9 with TRBJ1-4, with no clear D. For the CDR3, the DNA is TGTGCCAGCAGCACCCGGCCCAATCTAGGGGAAAAACTGTTTTTT. It is translated as CASSTRPNLGEKLFF.